The following is a TCR beta chain sequence with its context. Its antigen is as yet unknown. This sample was taken from a study of T cell responses to AZD1222 COVID-19 vaccine. Study observations and caveats: Possibly, clonal diversity was underestimated; donors were largely white British and included more females. None of the repertoires were sampled until the peak T cell response had passed.

This CDR3 region has 13 residues. Trimming took 3 bases from V and 3 from J, leaving 9 bases between them. Germline V gene sequence: CDR1 MNHEY, CDR2 SMNVEV (reference sequence). Profiling relied on immunoSEQ multiplex PCR, and the TCRdb table lists in-frame clones only, not all of them. The sample includes more than 150,000 clones, approximately 92% seen only once; the top ten take more than 9%. The origin of this receptor is an adult in good health. The sequencing used peripheral blood, collected on day 0 of AZD1222 vaccination. The chain couples TRBV27 to TRBJ2-7; D is undetermined. In nucleotides, the CDR3 is TGTGCCAGCAGTTTCTCCCCTCACTACGAGCAGTACTTC. It specifies CASSFSPHYEQYF.